This TCR beta chain was sequenced during a study of a mutant IDH1 vaccine in newly diagnosed glioma (dated by TCRdb to about 2021). In terms of the full investigation: Patients were given eight vaccinations, in weeks 1, 3, 5, 7, 11, 15, 19 and 23, which matched visits V03 through V10. Peripheral blood was drawn at six visits: V03 (baseline), V05, V07, V10, V12 and V13. Vaccination was initiated 4-6 weeks after radiotherapy alone, or concurrently with temozolomide cycles in the chemotherapy-containing groups. Prior to enrollment, standard therapy consisting of radiotherapy alone, temozolomide alone, or radiochemotherapy with temozolomide had been administered to patients, with the combination being received by most patients. Of the approximately 35 treated patients, 62.5% were male and around 38% were female, and a mean age of 40.4 years was recorded. For exploratory analyses, approximately 25 treated patients had longitudinal TCRB deep sequencing done wherever samples were available.

Per the publication, the time point label means: week 11, during vaccination. Every vaccine dose consisted of 300 ug of a 20-mer mutant IDH1 peptide in Montanide, administered subcutaneously together with topical imiquimod. All donors had newly diagnosed IDH1-mutant astrocytomas of WHO grade 3 or 4 that showed loss of nuclear ATRX. The samples were drawn from NOA16, a multicentre, single-arm, open-label phase I trial in Germany that tested a mutant IDH1 peptide vaccine in humans for the first time. Genomic DNA for TCRB sequencing was extracted from EDTA blood using the DNeasy Blood and Tissue Kit. About this clone: Its specific antigen is unknown. Qualities for individual bases were not recorded, and no much larger clone is one base off.

Receptor libraries were prepared by the immunoSEQ multiplex PCR assay. Rearranged TCR beta chain sequences were amplified using the hsTCRB Kit according to the manufacturer's protocol. An Illumina MiSeq was used to sequence the TCRB libraries. The study's processing was this. The proprietary platform of the kit vendor was used for demultiplexing, trimming and gene mapping. In its TCRdb copy, this immuneACCESS table keeps in-frame sequences only and misses some clones. Where compared with another copy, unresolved V genes explain less than half of these, and the others have no known cause. V, J and clone size reflect that table, while D and trimming were determined from the DNA. The sample table records 40,000 to 55,000 clones; roughly nine tenths of these occur just once. The ten top clones hold under 2.5% of the sample. The research as a whole found: Selection of PBMC samples for TCRB deep sequencing was based on availability. Changes in the top peripheral T cell clonotypes picked up by TCRB sequencing did not appear to be linked to pseudoprogression. The authors noted that analyses of patient blood samples could not be reproduced because of sample limitations. Across multiple MHC alleles, vaccine-induced immune responses were seen in 85% to 95% of patients.

Source: PBMCs, taken from a glioma patient whose treatment included an IDH1 peptide vaccine. This receptor was taken from a man aged 50-60 years with glioma.

The DNA sequence is given as TGTGCCAGCAGCGTAGATATAGGTCGAAGGGAGACCCAGTACTTC. Its protein is CASSVDIGRRETQYF. This chain joins TRBV9 to TRBJ2-5; the D gene remains uncertain. From the germline V gene, CDR1 is SGDLS and CDR2 is YYNGEE. From cysteine to phenylalanine, the CDR3 is 15 amino acids long. CDR3 DNA is the only sequence kept; it has 45 bases, read in frame from the first base. Trimming takes 0 bases from V and 5 bases from J, and the germline ends sit 14 bases apart.